This T cell receptor beta chain was sequenced in a study of T cells in Graves' hyperthyroidism and ophthalmopathy. Study results and limitations: The model foresaw ophthalmopathy a median approximately 6.1 months prior to onset.

Patients between 18 and 65 years old had hyperthyroidism, newly diagnosed and lasting under 2 months. Criteria for exclusion of patients were uncontrolled infection, other autoimmune disease, pregnancy or lactation. Regarding this clonotype: Its antigen is still unknown.

Amplification of TCR beta CDR3 regions used RNA as the template. During a first-round RT-PCR of the TCR CDR3, the HTBI primer set was used. TCRdb re-analysed the multiplex PCR reads in MiXCR, keeping a single row per CDR3 protein. The sample records some 510,000 distinct CDR3 sequences, about 45% being singletons. Input material: peripheral blood or thyroid tissue (not recorded which). This clonotype originated in a woman between 18 and 30 years old with Graves' hyperthyroidism.

The CDR3 loop is CASSPGTVLYEQYF. CDR3 bases: TGTGCCAGCAGTCCCGGGACAGTCCTGTACGAGCAGTACTTC. The chain links TRBV7-9 to TRBJ2-7, with 7 bases matching TRBD1. The CDR3 is 14 residues long. V gave up 6 bases and J gave up 4 bases; unmatched junction bases: 9. Germline V gene lookup returns CDR1 SEHNR and CDR2 FQNEAQ (reference sequence).